Included here is one T cell receptor beta chain sequence, with context. This sample was taken from a study of T cell responses to AZD1222 COVID-19 vaccine. Only in-frame clones appear in the TCRdb table, and some are missing; sequencing was by immunoSEQ multiplex PCR. The table lists over 85,000 clones, about 90% of them singletons. Pooled together were second doses at about 4 or about 12 weeks. The germline V gene encodes CDR1 SGHDT and CDR2 YYEEEE. CDR3 length equals 15 residues. V shed 1 base and J shed 2 bases, with 13 bases lying between them. The specimen was peripheral blood, collected 28 days after the second AZD1222 dose. The chain couples TRBV5-6 to TRBJ2-7, with D possibly TRBD2 on 6 matching bases. This clonotype originated in an adult who received the AZD1222 COVID-19 vaccine. The CDR3 DNA reads as TGTGCCAGCAGCTTGACCCCAACGGGGGCCTACGAGCAGTACTTC. Translation gives CASSLTPTGAYEQYF.